This TCR beta chain originates from a study of T cells expressing NK-cell markers. For this clonotype: Its target is not known.

Scientists made TCR beta cDNA using 5'RACE template switching with UMIs. One entry per CDR3 protein, without DNA, is what TCRdb gives after re-calling the 5' RACE reads. The sample data list over 120,000 distinct CDR3 sequences. Study-wide findings and caveats: The study found dominant NKG2C+ clonotypes at roughly 1.0-7.0% of CD8+ T cells in about 6 donors. HCMV specificity was not established for the expanded NKG2C+ T cell clones. The CD3+CD56-NKG2C+ fraction of several donors was also led by these clonotypes.

The germline V gene has CDR1 SQVTM and CDR2 ANQGSEA. The CDR3 totals 12 residues. The chain joins TRBV29-1 to TRBJ2-3; TCRdb indicates TRBD2, and absent DNA this call remains unverified. The clonotype originates from a young man in good health. Sequencing was performed on blood T cells: a sorted CD56 or NKG2C T cell subset, CD4+ or CD8+ T cells, or bulk PBMC T cells (not recorded which). The CDR3: CSVRRESDTQYF.